This TCR beta chain was retrieved from a study of blood T cell repertoires in COVID-19. Participant ages covered about 18 to 100 years across about two dozen US areas. Membership in each cohort depended on participant-reported clinical history. This CDR3 is built from 13 residues. The ends lost 6 bases at V and 7 bases at J; junction bases unmatched: 9. The data were produced by immunoSEQ multiplex PCR, yet TCRdb's version contains in-frame clones alone and is incomplete. The sample lists 200,000 to 250,000 clones; roughly 85% were seen once. The source material was PBMCs or T cells enriched from blood (not recorded which). The V gene is TRBV12-3 or TRBV12-4, the J gene TRBJ2-7; 7 bases are shared with TRBD2. This clonotype was sampled from a woman aged 40 to 49 with acute COVID-19. The CDR3 spells CASSRRPGGEQYV. The CDR3 region has the DNA TGTGCCAGCAGCCGAAGACCGGGGGGAGAGCAGTACGTC.